The rows below give T cell receptor beta chains drawn from one sample of a study of T cell repertoires in cytomegalovirus infection. No cognate antigen is known for these TCRs. A single record per CDR3 protein comes from TCRdb applying MiXCR to the reads. The sample consists of 380,000 or so distinct CDR3 sequences, roughly a third of them appearing once. Material: cultured PBMCs, obtained from culture after CMV antigen stimulation. These receptors originate from a human donor in good health (CMV status not recorded). Some clones in this sample may be carry-over from other donors' samples. Each CDR3 is given with its conserved first and last residue. Fields, in order: D gene, clone size, V gene, J gene, CDR3 DNA, CDR3 protein. A D gene is named only where the DNA matches it firmly. Not all rows give a size; the values are once, few, many and, for expanded clones, a class.

D gene: TRBD2
clone size: -
V gene: TRBV5-4
J gene: TRBJ2-1
CDR3 DNA: TGTGCCAGCAGCCTAGGACTAGCCCGCAATGAGCAGTTCTTC
CDR3 protein: CASSLGLARNEQFF

D gene: -
clone size: many
V gene: TRBV19
J gene: TRBJ1-5
CDR3 DNA: TGTGCCAGTAGGGGGGTCCAACCTCGCAATCAGCCCCAGCATTTT
CDR3 protein: CASRGVQPRNQPQHF

D gene: TRBD2
clone size: few
V gene: TRBV7-2
J gene: TRBJ2-5
CDR3 DNA: TGTGCCAGCAGCTCGAGGACTAGTCGGGAGACCCAGTACTTC
CDR3 protein: CASSSRTSRETQYF

D gene: TRBD2
clone size: -
V gene: TRBV7-8
J gene: TRBJ2-2
CDR3 DNA: TGTGCCAGCAGCGAAAGAACTAGCGGGAGAGGCACCGGGGAGCTGTTTTTT
CDR3 protein: CASSERTSGRGTGELFF

D gene: TRBD1
clone size: few
V gene: TRBV4-3
J gene: TRBJ2-1
CDR3 DNA: TGCGCCAGCAGCCAAGATCCCCAGGGGGCGCTCAATGAGCAGTTCTTC
CDR3 protein: CASSQDPQGALNEQFF

D gene: TRBD2
clone size: -
V gene: TRBV4-1
J gene: TRBJ2-2
CDR3 DNA: TGCGCCAGCAGCCAAGACCCCGGGACTAGCGGGCCAGCGAACACCGGGGAGCTGTTTTTT
CDR3 protein: CASSQDPGTSGPANTGELFF

D gene: TRBD1
clone size: few
V gene: TRBV7-8
J gene: TRBJ1-4
CDR3 DNA: TGTGCCAGCAGCTTAGGTTGGGGACAGCATAATGAAAAACTGTTTTTT
CDR3 protein: CASSLGWGQHNEKLFF

D gene: -
clone size: -
V gene: TRBV6-5
J gene: TRBJ2-6
CDR3 DNA: TGTGCCAGCAGTTACAGGGATCAAGCTGGGGCCAACGTCCTGACTTTC
CDR3 protein: CASSYRDQAGANVLTF

D gene: -
clone size: -
V gene: TRBV7-6
J gene: TRBJ1-5
CDR3 DNA: TGTGCCAGCAGCTTAGGTTGGGATCAGCCCCAGCATTTT
CDR3 protein: CASSLGWDQPQHF

D gene: TRBD2
clone size: -
V gene: TRBV12-3/TRBV12-4
J gene: TRBJ2-3
CDR3 DNA: TGTGCCAGCAGTGAGCGGGAGTGGGATACGCAGTATTTT
CDR3 protein: CASSEREWDTQYF

D gene: -
clone size: few
V gene: TRBV18
J gene: TRBJ2-7
CDR3 DNA: TGTGCCAGCTCGCCGTATAACGTTCGTCCCCCCTACGAGCAGTACTTC
CDR3 protein: CASSPYNVRPPYEQYF

D gene: -
clone size: -
V gene: TRBV7-4
J gene: TRBJ2-7
CDR3 DNA: TGTGCCAGCAGTTACAGGGTGGGCCAGAGCGAGCAGTACTTC
CDR3 protein: CASSYRVGQSEQYF

D gene: TRBD2
clone size: few
V gene: TRBV28
J gene: TRBJ2-1
CDR3 DNA: TGTGCCAGCACCCTAGCGGGAGCCTACAATGAGCAGTTCTTC
CDR3 protein: CASTLAGAYNEQFF

D gene: -
clone size: many
V gene: TRBV7-3
J gene: TRBJ2-3
CDR3 DNA: TGTGCCAGCAGCTTACGTCAGGGAGAGTCAGATACGCAGTATTTT
CDR3 protein: CASSLRQGESDTQYF

D gene: TRBD2
clone size: many
V gene: TRBV7-2
J gene: TRBJ2-3
CDR3 DNA: TGTGCCAGCAGCCCAGAGGGAGGGCCCAGAGATACGCAGTATTTT
CDR3 protein: CASSPEGGPRDTQYF

D gene: -
clone size: -
V gene: TRBV2
J gene: TRBJ2-7
CDR3 DNA: TGTGCCAGCAGTGAACAGGAAACCTCCTACGAGCAGTACTTC
CDR3 protein: CASSEQETSYEQYF

D gene: TRBD1
clone size: few
V gene: TRBV5-4
J gene: TRBJ1-1
CDR3 DNA: TGTGCCAGCAGCGTGACAGGGGTTCACCGGAGCACTGAAGCTTTCTTT
CDR3 protein: CASSVTGVHRSTEAFF

D gene: -
clone size: -
V gene: TRBV7-2
J gene: TRBJ1-5
CDR3 DNA: TGTGCCAGCAGCTTTGGGCAGGGGCAGCCCCAGCATTTT
CDR3 protein: CASSFGQGQPQHF

D gene: TRBD2
clone size: few
V gene: TRBV12-3/TRBV12-4
J gene: TRBJ2-5
CDR3 DNA: TGTGCCAGCACGGATAGCGGGAATGAGGAGACCCAGTACTTC
CDR3 protein: CASTDSGNEETQYF

D gene: TRBD2
clone size: few
V gene: TRBV7-2
J gene: TRBJ2-3
CDR3 DNA: TGTGCCAGCAGCTTGACTAGCGGGAGAACTGCAGATACGCAGTATTTT
CDR3 protein: CASSLTSGRTADTQYF

D gene: -
clone size: few
V gene: TRBV7-2
J gene: TRBJ2-2
CDR3 DNA: TGTGCCAGCAGCCCACTGTTCGGGGAGCTGTTTTTT
CDR3 protein: CASSPLFGELFF

D gene: TRBD1
clone size: -
V gene: TRBV6-2/TRBV6-3
J gene: TRBJ2-1
CDR3 DNA: TGTGCCAGCAGGGTCGACAGGGGGAATGAGCAGTTCTTC
CDR3 protein: CASRVDRGNEQFF

D gene: -
clone size: many
V gene: TRBV12-3/TRBV12-4
J gene: TRBJ1-1
CDR3 DNA: TGTGCCAGCGGAACACAGAACACTGAAGCTTTCTTT
CDR3 protein: CASGTQNTEAFF

D gene: TRBD1
clone size: -
V gene: TRBV12-3/TRBV12-4
J gene: TRBJ1-4
CDR3 DNA: TGTGCCAGCAGCCAAGGGACAGGGCCCGAAAAACTGTTTTTT
CDR3 protein: CASSQGTGPEKLFF

D gene: -
clone size: few
V gene: TRBV6-6
J gene: TRBJ2-5
CDR3 DNA: TGTGCCAGCAGTTACCTGCGGGGCGGTAGTAACCAAGAGACCCAGTACTTC
CDR3 protein: CASSYLRGGSNQETQYF

D gene: -
clone size: many
V gene: TRBV12-3/TRBV12-4
J gene: TRBJ1-4
CDR3 DNA: TGTGCCAGCAGTTTATTCGGGACCTCTAATGAAAAACTGTTTTTT
CDR3 protein: CASSLFGTSNEKLFF

D gene: TRBD1
clone size: few
V gene: TRBV27
J gene: TRBJ1-4
CDR3 DNA: TGTGCCAGCAGTCCACCTCACAGGGGCAACGGTGAAAAACTGTTTTTT
CDR3 protein: CASSPPHRGNGEKLFF

D gene: -
clone size: -
V gene: TRBV6-2/TRBV6-3
J gene: TRBJ1-1
CDR3 DNA: TGTGCCAGCAGTTACGCACACCGGAACACTGAAGCTTTCTTT
CDR3 protein: CASSYAHRNTEAFF

D gene: -
clone size: few
V gene: TRBV7-2
J gene: TRBJ2-5
CDR3 DNA: TGTGCCAGCAGCCCCGACAGGCCCCAGGGGGGGACCCAGTACTTC
CDR3 protein: CASSPDRPQGGTQYF

D gene: TRBD2
clone size: few
V gene: TRBV15
J gene: TRBJ2-3
CDR3 DNA: TGTGCCACCAGCAGAGGGGAGGGACGGGGAACAGATACGCAGTATTTT
CDR3 protein: CATSRGEGRGTDTQYF

D gene: -
clone size: few
V gene: TRBV28
J gene: TRBJ2-3
CDR3 DNA: TGTGCCAGCAGTACGACAGGCACAGATACGCAGTATTTT
CDR3 protein: CASSTTGTDTQYF

D gene: TRBD1
clone size: -
V gene: TRBV18
J gene: TRBJ2-3
CDR3 DNA: TGTGCCAGCTCACCACCCGGGGGACAGGGGGAGTATTTT
CDR3 protein: CASSPPGGQGEYF

D gene: -
clone size: many
V gene: TRBV7-8
J gene: TRBJ2-3
CDR3 DNA: TGTGCCAGCAGCCCCCCCCGAAGCACAGATACGCAGTATTTT
CDR3 protein: CASSPPRSTDTQYF

D gene: -
clone size: -
V gene: TRBV24-1
J gene: TRBJ2-4
CDR3 DNA: TGTGCCACCAGTGATTGGTTGGAGGGGGGAAAGGGAGCCAAAAACATTCAGTACTTC
CDR3 protein: CATSDWLEGGKGAKNIQYF

D gene: -
clone size: few
V gene: TRBV11-3
J gene: TRBJ1-2
CDR3 DNA: TGTGCCAGCAGCTTAGCGAGGGGAAACTATGGCTACACCTTC
CDR3 protein: CASSLARGNYGYTF

D gene: -
clone size: -
V gene: TRBV4-3
J gene: TRBJ2-1
CDR3 DNA: TGCGCCAGCAGCCAAGCTCTGGGGGGGCACAATGAGCAGTTCTTC
CDR3 protein: CASSQALGGHNEQFF

D gene: -
clone size: many
V gene: TRBV7-8
J gene: TRBJ2-4
CDR3 DNA: TGTGCCAGCAGCTTGGGGCTAGCCAAAAACATTCAGTACTTC
CDR3 protein: CASSLGLAKNIQYF

D gene: TRBD1
clone size: -
V gene: TRBV30
J gene: TRBJ1-4
CDR3 DNA: TGTGCCTGGAGGACAGGGGGGAGTGAAAAACTGTTTTTT
CDR3 protein: CAWRTGGSEKLFF

D gene: TRBD1
clone size: many
V gene: TRBV7-2
J gene: TRBJ2-5
CDR3 DNA: TGTGCCAGCAGCCAAGACAGGGTGCTTGAGACCCAGTACTTC
CDR3 protein: CASSQDRVLETQYF

D gene: -
clone size: -
V gene: TRBV7-6
J gene: TRBJ2-5
CDR3 DNA: TGTGCCACCGCAATCGGAACAGGAGATCAAGAGACCCAGTACTTC
CDR3 protein: CATAIGTGDQETQYF

D gene: TRBD2
clone size: -
V gene: TRBV6-2/TRBV6-3
J gene: TRBJ2-1
CDR3 DNA: TGTGCCAGCAGTGTAGCGGGCCCCTACAATGAGCAGTTCTTC
CDR3 protein: CASSVAGPYNEQFF

D gene: TRBD2
clone size: -
V gene: TRBV19
J gene: TRBJ2-1
CDR3 DNA: TGTGCCAGTAGTATTAGCCGGACTAGCGGCTGGAACAATGAGCAGTTCTTC
CDR3 protein: CASSISRTSGWNNEQFF

D gene: -
clone size: -
V gene: TRBV27
J gene: TRBJ2-7
CDR3 DNA: TGTGCCAGCAGTTACTCGGGGCTAGTTTTCTACGAGCAGTACTTC
CDR3 protein: CASSYSGLVFYEQYF

D gene: -
clone size: many
V gene: TRBV19
J gene: TRBJ1-2
CDR3 DNA: TGTGCCAGTAAGCCGTTTGGCCGTGTTATCTATGGCTACACCTTC
CDR3 protein: CASKPFGRVIYGYTF

D gene: -
clone size: many
V gene: TRBV7-2
J gene: TRBJ1-2
CDR3 DNA: TGTGCCAGCATCTTACAGGGAAGCTATGGCTACACCTTC
CDR3 protein: CASILQGSYGYTF

D gene: -
clone size: few
V gene: TRBV7-2
J gene: TRBJ1-1
CDR3 DNA: TGTGCCAGCAGCTTAGCTGGGACAATCACTGAAGCTTTCTTT
CDR3 protein: CASSLAGTITEAFF

D gene: -
clone size: -
V gene: TRBV12-3/TRBV12-4
J gene: TRBJ2-4
CDR3 DNA: TGTGCCAGCAGTTTAGATAGGGGCCAAAACATTCAGTACTTC
CDR3 protein: CASSLDRGQNIQYF

D gene: TRBD2
clone size: few
V gene: TRBV7-2
J gene: TRBJ2-3
CDR3 DNA: TGTGCCAGCAGCGCTATGGGGGGGACTAGCGGGAGGTCTAGCACAGATACGCAGTATTTT
CDR3 protein: CASSAMGGTSGRSSTDTQYF

D gene: -
clone size: -
V gene: TRBV5-6
J gene: TRBJ2-7
CDR3 DNA: TGTGCCAGCAAACGCCCAGGGGCTCAACGGGACGAGCAGTACTTC
CDR3 protein: CASKRPGAQRDEQYF

D gene: -
clone size: few
V gene: TRBV7-6
J gene: TRBJ1-2
CDR3 DNA: TGTGCCAGCAGCTTGACAGGCGTTATCGAACTCTATGGCTACACCTTC
CDR3 protein: CASSLTGVIELYGYTF

D gene: -
clone size: -
V gene: TRBV12-3/TRBV12-4
J gene: TRBJ2-1
CDR3 DNA: TGTGCCAGCAGTCGCCGCGGTCCAGGGTCCTACAATGAGCAGTTCTTC
CDR3 protein: CASSRRGPGSYNEQFF

D gene: TRBD1
clone size: -
V gene: TRBV29-1
J gene: TRBJ2-2
CDR3 DNA: TGCAGCGTTGAAACCCAGGGGGCATTGGACACCGGGGAGCTGTTTTTT
CDR3 protein: CSVETQGALDTGELFF

D gene: TRBD1
clone size: few
V gene: TRBV28
J gene: TRBJ2-7
CDR3 DNA: TGTGCCAGCATCCTCAGGACAGGGTCCTACGAGCAGTACTTC
CDR3 protein: CASILRTGSYEQYF

D gene: -
clone size: -
V gene: TRBV30
J gene: TRBJ2-7
CDR3 DNA: TGTGCCTGGACTAGCTCCTACGAGCAGTACTTC
CDR3 protein: CAWTSSYEQYF

D gene: -
clone size: -
V gene: TRBV5-6
J gene: TRBJ2-1
CDR3 DNA: TGTGCCAGCAGCTCCGGGCGGGGTGGTCCATTTGAGCAGTTCTTC
CDR3 protein: CASSSGRGGPFEQFF

D gene: TRBD2
clone size: few
V gene: TRBV11-3
J gene: TRBJ2-5
CDR3 DNA: TGTGCCAGCAGCCCGCCAAGCGGGAGAAGAGAGACCCAGTACTTC
CDR3 protein: CASSPPSGRRETQYF

D gene: TRBD1
clone size: few
V gene: TRBV7-2
J gene: TRBJ2-7
CDR3 DNA: TGTGCCAGCAGCTCACCTGGGGACAGGGGGCCGTACGAGCAGTACTTC
CDR3 protein: CASSSPGDRGPYEQYF